The entry below gives a single TCR beta chain sequence along with its context. Antigen specificity is unknown. These data are taken from a study of shared clonotypes between healthy human individuals. Study-wide findings and caveats: Limited genetic and exposure-history diversity came from having few donors.

This table comes from immunoSEQ multiplex PCR, and its TCRdb copy is limited to in-frame clones, with some not included. This sample carries 2.3 million or so clones, 80% to 95% of them seen once, and the ten largest clones take under 0.45%. The donor population consisted of healthy HIV-negative adults with no recent acute infections or vaccinations. This CDR3 is 14 amino acids long. Trimming took 4 bases from V and 1 from J, leaving 7 bases between them. Germline values: CDR1 KGHSH, CDR2 LQKENI. The sequenced material came from naive CD4+ T cells from PBMCs. Subset described: CD45RA+ positively selected. The clonotype originates from a man between 18 and 29 years old in good health. Some clones in this sample may be carry-over from other donors' samples. This chain uses TRBV18 with TRBJ2-2; D not certain. The CDR3 nucleotides read TGTGCCAGCTCACGTGCCATGAACACCGGGGAGCTGTTTTTT. This gives the protein CASSRAMNTGELFF.